This T cell receptor beta chain was sequenced in a study of T cell repertoires in cytomegalovirus infection (dated by TCRdb to between 2018 and 2020). Notes on the research overall: Alongside well-studied HLA-B-restricted epitopes, the peptide stimulations were aimed at recently identified HLA-C-restricted CMV epitopes, whose presentation resists viral immunomodulation. Donor HLA type was relevant to the analysis, as public TCR beta signatures indicated carriage of CMV infection together with the matching HLA type.

V loses 4 bases at its end and J loses 3 bases; junction bases beyond the gene matches: 9. From the germline V gene (reference sequence), CDR1 is SGHNT and CDR2 is YYREEE. The CDR3 runs 17 residues from the cysteine to the phenylalanine. Kept here is only the CDR3 DNA, which spans 51 bases and is read in frame from base 1. Notes on this clonotype: Its antigen specificity is not known. There are no base qualities to consult, and no much larger clone falls within one base.

Interpreted using the paper, the treatment or condition label stands for: in vitro stimulation with specific CMV peptide epitopes to enrich CMV-specific T cells. These reads were obtained on an Illumina HiSeq 1500. TCRdb redid the processing of the public reads, applying fastp at Q25 and MiXCR, and retained in-frame beta chains. Records with the same CDR3 protein are collapsed into one entry carrying the most frequent genes and DNA. The sample data list about 830,000 distinct CDR3 sequences, and 30% to 35% of these were observed just once. The ten largest clones take up around 12% of the sample. Summary of the overall study and its limitations: In both this cohort and an independent roughly 400-donor cohort, the cumulative frequency of public TCR beta family members distinguished carriers of CMV infection plus the relevant HLA type. The ex vivo response was dominated by HLA-C-restricted CMV-specific TCR beta clonotypes, and the single most frequent clonotype in two of eight donors was supplied by these HLA-C-restricted clonotypes.

The source is a human donor in good health (CMV status not recorded). Some clones in this sample may be carry-over from other donors' samples. Material: cultured CD8+ T cells from PBMCs, obtained from culture after CMV antigen stimulation. The sequence joins TRBV5-4 to TRBJ2-2, with 10 middle bases fitting TRBD1. The CDR3 region has the sequence CASSPGTGDYYTGELFF. The bases read TGTGCCAGCAGCCCCGGGACAGGGGATTACTACACCGGGGAGCTGTTTTTT.